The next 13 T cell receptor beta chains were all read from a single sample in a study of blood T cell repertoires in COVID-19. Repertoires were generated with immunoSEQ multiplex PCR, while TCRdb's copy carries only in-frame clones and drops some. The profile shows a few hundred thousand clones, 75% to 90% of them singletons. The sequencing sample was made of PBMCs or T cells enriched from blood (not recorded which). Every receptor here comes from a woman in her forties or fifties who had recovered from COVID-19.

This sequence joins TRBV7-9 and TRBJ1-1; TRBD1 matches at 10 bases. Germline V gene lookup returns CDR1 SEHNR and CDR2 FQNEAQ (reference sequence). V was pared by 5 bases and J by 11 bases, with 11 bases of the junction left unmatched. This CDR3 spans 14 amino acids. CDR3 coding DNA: TGTGCCAGCAGCGCGACAGGGGGCGGGGGTTTGGCTTTCTTT. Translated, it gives CASSATGGGGLAFF.

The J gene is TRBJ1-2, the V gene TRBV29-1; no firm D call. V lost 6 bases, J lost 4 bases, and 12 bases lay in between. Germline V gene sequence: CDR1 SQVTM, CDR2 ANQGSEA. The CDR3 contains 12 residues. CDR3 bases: TGCAGCGTGCCCAAGGGAGGCTATGGCTACACCTTC. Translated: CSVPKGGYGYTF.

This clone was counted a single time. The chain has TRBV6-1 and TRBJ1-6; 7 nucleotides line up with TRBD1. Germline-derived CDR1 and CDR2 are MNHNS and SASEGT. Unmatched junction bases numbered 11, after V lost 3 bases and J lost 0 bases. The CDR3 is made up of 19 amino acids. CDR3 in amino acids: CASSDRGTAASSYNSPLHF. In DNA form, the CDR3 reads TGTGCCAGCAGTGACCGCGGGACAGCCGCGAGCTCCTATAATTCACCCCTCCACTTT.

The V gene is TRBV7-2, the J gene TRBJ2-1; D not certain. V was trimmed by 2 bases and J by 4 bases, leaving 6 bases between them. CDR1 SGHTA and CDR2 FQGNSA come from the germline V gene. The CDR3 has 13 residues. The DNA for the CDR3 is TGTGCCAGCAGCTTACAAGCTTACAATGAGCAGTTCTTC. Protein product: CASSLQAYNEQFF.

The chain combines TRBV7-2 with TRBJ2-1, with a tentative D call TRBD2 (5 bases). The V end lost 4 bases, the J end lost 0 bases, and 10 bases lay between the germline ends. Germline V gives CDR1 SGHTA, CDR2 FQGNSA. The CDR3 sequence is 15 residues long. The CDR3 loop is CASSSDRGSYNEQFF. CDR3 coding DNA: TGTGCCAGCAGCTCCGACCGGGGCTCCTACAATGAGCAGTTCTTC.

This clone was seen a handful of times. Written as DNA, the CDR3 is TGTGCCAGCAGTCCCGACAGGATGAACACTGAAGCTTTCTTT. This codes for CASSPDRMNTEAFF. The chain is built from TRBV6-6 and TRBJ1-1; tentatively, D is TRBD1 (6 bases). In germline, CDR1 is MNHNY, CDR2 SVGAGI (reference sequence). V lost 5 bases and J 0 bases, leaving 10 bases between the germline ends. The CDR3 runs to 14 residues.

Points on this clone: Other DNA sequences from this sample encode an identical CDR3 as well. The CDR3 DNA follows: TGTGCCAGCAGCGTAGGCTACTCTTACGGCTACACCTTC. Its protein is CASSVGYSYGYTF. The chain is built from TRBV9 and TRBJ1-2; D call uncertain. Germline assignment: CDR1 SGDLS and CDR2 YYNGEE. Trimming left V 0 bases short and J 8 bases short, with 11 bases between. CDR3 length: 13 amino acids.

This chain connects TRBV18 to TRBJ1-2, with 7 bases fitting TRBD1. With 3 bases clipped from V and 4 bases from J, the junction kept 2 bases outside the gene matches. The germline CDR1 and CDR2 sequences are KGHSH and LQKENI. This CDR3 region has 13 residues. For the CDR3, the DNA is TGTGCCAGCTCACCGGACAGGTCCTATGGCTACACCTTC. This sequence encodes CASSPDRSYGYTF.

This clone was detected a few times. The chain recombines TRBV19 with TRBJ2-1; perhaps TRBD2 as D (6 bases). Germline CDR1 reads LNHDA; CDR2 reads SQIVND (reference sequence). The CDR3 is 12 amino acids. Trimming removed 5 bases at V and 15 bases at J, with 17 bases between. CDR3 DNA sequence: TGTGCCAGTAGTCCGTGGGGGGAGCAGCCGTTCTTC. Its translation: CASSPWGEQPFF.

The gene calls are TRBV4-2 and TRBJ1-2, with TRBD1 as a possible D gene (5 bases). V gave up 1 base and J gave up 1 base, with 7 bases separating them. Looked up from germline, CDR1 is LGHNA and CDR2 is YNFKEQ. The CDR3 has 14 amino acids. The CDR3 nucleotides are TGTGCCAGCAGCCAAGGGGACTATAACTATGGCTACACCTTC. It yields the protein CASSQGDYNYGYTF.

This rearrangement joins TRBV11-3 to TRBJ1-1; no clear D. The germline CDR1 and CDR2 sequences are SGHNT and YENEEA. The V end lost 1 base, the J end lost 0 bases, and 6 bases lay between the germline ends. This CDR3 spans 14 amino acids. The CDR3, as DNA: TGTGCCAGCAGCTTAGTTCCAGTGAACACTGAAGCTTTCTTT. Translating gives CASSLVPVNTEAFF.

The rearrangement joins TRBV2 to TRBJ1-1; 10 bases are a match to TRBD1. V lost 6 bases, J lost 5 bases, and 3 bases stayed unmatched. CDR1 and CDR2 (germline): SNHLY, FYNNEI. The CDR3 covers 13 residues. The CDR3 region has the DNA TGTGCCAGCAGGGACAGGGGGGGTACTGAAGCTTTCTTT. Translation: CASRDRGGTEAFF.

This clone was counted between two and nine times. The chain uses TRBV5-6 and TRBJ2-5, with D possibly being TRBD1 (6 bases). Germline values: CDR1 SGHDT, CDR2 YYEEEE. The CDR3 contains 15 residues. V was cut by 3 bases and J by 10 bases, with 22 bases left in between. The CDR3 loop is CASSSTTGTLKGQYF. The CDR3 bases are TGTGCCAGCAGCTCAACGACCGGGACACTGAAGGGCCAGTACTTC.